This T cell receptor (beta chain) was obtained from a study of cytomegalovirus exposure and HLA in healthy donors. Background on the study: Most donors, roughly 84% of a few hundred genotyped, fell in the Caucasian-associated ancestry cluster.

CDR1 and CDR2 from the germline V gene are SNHLY and FYNNEI. This CDR3 region has 12 residues. The V gene lost 7 bases and the J gene lost 4 bases, with 10 bases spanning the gap. With 60 Vbeta and 13 Jbeta primers, the PCR was carried out. The data were produced by immunoSEQ multiplex PCR, yet TCRdb's version contains in-frame clones alone and is incomplete. The repertoire holds around 170,000 clones, with roughly 80% as singletons. This clone was found a few times. What it binds is not known. Findings of the study overall: Analysis was carried out at a later point, and it linked a missense DCLRE1C variant to TCR beta V- and J-gene trimming. Researchers counted some 150 TCR beta chains as cytomegalovirus-associated.

Sequenced: PBMCs. The TCR sequence derives from a male donor in good health and CMV-seronegative. The chain uses TRBV2 and TRBJ1-2; weak D call: TRBD1 (6 bases). The chain's CDR3 is CASNGGPYGYTF. The CDR3 coding sequence is TGTGCCAGCAATGGGGGCCCCTATGGCTACACCTTC.